This T cell receptor beta chain was retrieved from a study of cytomegalovirus exposure and HLA in healthy donors. Study overall: From 170 million or so T cells, an earlier analysis saw 100 million to 140 million unique TCR beta sequences. Study results and limitations: In a later analysis, V- and J-gene trimming of beta chains associated with a DCLRE1C missense variant, replicated independently. Cytomegalovirus status was reportedly diagnosed by the classifier with high specificity and sensitivity.

V trimming: 5 bases; J trimming: 1 base; junction bases outside the gene matches: 9. The CDR3 contains 16 residues. Germline values: CDR1 SGHVS, CDR2 FQNEAQ. The study ran its PCR with 60 Vbeta and 13 Jbeta primers. Measured with immunoSEQ multiplex PCR; TCRdb has only the in-frame clones, and not every one. This sample has 150,000 to 200,000 clones, with 80% found just once. Regarding this clone: Its antigen remains unidentified.

This TCR came from a woman between 40 and 50 years old in good health and CMV-seronegative. This chain uses TRBV7-8 with TRBJ2-7; 9 bases are a match to TRBD2. The sequenced material came from PBMCs. This chain's CDR3 is CASSTGTSFTSYEQYF. The CDR3, as DNA: TGTGCCAGCAGCACCGGGACTAGCTTTACGTCCTACGAGCAGTACTTC.